This T cell receptor beta chain was identified during a study of CD8 T cells in Susac syndrome. The overall study: Among the Susac syndrome patients who underwent sequencing, about 6 had clinically active disease, while about eight of them were in remission. General study points: Susac-specific public clones in total CD8+ repertoires numbered some 17; in CD8+ TEMRA repertoires, they numbered about 5.

Concerning this clonotype itself: Its antigen is not identified.

Negative isolation yielded CD8+ and CD4+ T cells; FACS enriched TEMRA cells. With random hexamers, about 0.45 to 1 ug RNA was reverse transcribed. Across 54 Vbeta and 13 Jbeta, immunoSEQ multiplex PCR amplified TCR beta CDR3. MiXCR, run by TCRdb on the immunoSEQ multiplex PCR reads, gives a single entry per CDR3 protein. The sample has around 200,000 distinct CDR3 sequences; approximately 95% are singletons. The specimen sequenced was CD8+ T cells from PBMCs. This TCR was recovered from a human donor with Susac syndrome.

The CDR3 is CASSVPLTGLNTGELFF. Written as DNA, the CDR3 is TGCGCCAGCAGTGTTCCCCTGACAGGGTTAAACACCGGGGAGCTGTTTTTT. The chain employs TRBV10-2 and TRBJ2-2; 7 bases fit TRBD1. Trimming cost V 4 bases and J 2 bases; bases outside gene matches: 10. CDR1 WSHSY and CDR2 SAAADI come from the germline V gene. This CDR3 has 17 residues.